These 32 T cell receptor beta chains were all obtained from the same sample, sequenced in a study of T cell repertoires in cytomegalovirus infection. TCRdb re-derived calls from the reads in MiXCR, one entry per CDR3 protein. The sample lists some 200,000 distinct CDR3 sequences, roughly 19% occurring once. Sequenced: PBMCs. Receptors were obtained from a human donor in good health (CMV status not recorded). Some clones in this sample may be carry-over from other donors' samples.

This clonotype was seen repeatedly, ten times or more. The chain links TRBV6-1 to TRBJ1-3; TRBD1 matches at 7 bases. The CDR3 sequence is 15 residues long. CDR1 MNHNS and CDR2 SASEGT come from the germline V gene. The V and J ends lost 7 bases and 1 base, in that order; junction bases with no gene match: 7. CDR3 in DNA: TGTGCCAGCAAACCGCAGGGGGGGTCTGGAAACACCATATATTTT. Translating it yields CASKPQGGSGNTIYF.

J is TRBJ2-5 and V is TRBV7-9; possible D gene TRBD2, 5 bases. With 5 bases removed from V and 5 bases from J, the gap between germline ends came to 24 bases. This CDR3 contains 17 residues. CDR1 is SEHNR, CDR2 FQNEAQ, per germline (reference sequence). The CDR3 loop reads CASSEGVDSNAGETQYF. CDR3 nucleotides: TGTGCCAGCAGCGAAGGAGTGGACTCCAACGCCGGGGAGACCCAGTACTTC.

DNA for the CDR3: TGCAGCGTTGAAGAACGGGGAGGAGGTGACTATGGCTACACCTTC. This codes for CSVEERGGGDYGYTF. The chain uses TRBV29-1 and TRBJ1-2; D remains unclear. Germline values: CDR1 SQVTM, CDR2 ANQGSEA. The CDR3 is made up of 15 amino acids. Trimming left V 0 bases short and J 3 bases short, with 14 bases between.

The CDR3 bases are TGTGCCAGCAGTCCCCGAAGGGGGCGATACCAAGAGACCCAGTACTTC. Translation: CASSPRRGRYQETQYF. The chain recombines TRBV27 with TRBJ2-5; 7 bases map to TRBD1. V was clipped by 5 bases and J by 0 bases; unmatched bases: 9. The CDR3 is 16 amino acids. Germline V gene data show CDR1 as MNHEY and CDR2 as SMNVEV (reference sequence).

This clonotype has a count of ten or more. The CDR3 region has the DNA TGTGCCAGCAACGAGGATATAAGGGAGCAGTACTTC. Translated: CASNEDIREQYF. This chain joins TRBV28 and TRBJ2-7, with no clear D. Per germline, CDR1 MDHEN and CDR2 SYDVKM. V lost 7 bases to trimming and J lost 7 bases, with 14 bases between them. The CDR3 covers 12 residues.

This clonotype occurred a few times. J is TRBJ2-7 and V is TRBV5-1, with a possible D match to TRBD2 (5 bases). The V gene's germline CDR1 is SGHRS and CDR2 YFSETQ. V dropped 4 bases and J dropped 3 bases, with 14 bases sitting between them. The length of the CDR3 is 14 residues. CDR3 coding DNA: TGCGCCAGCAGCGAATCGACGGGAAACTACGAGCAGTACTTC. Its translation: CASSESTGNYEQYF.

This clonotype appeared a few times. This sequence joins TRBV7-8 and TRBJ1-3; no firm D call. This CDR3 has 12 amino acids. The germline V gene encodes CDR1 SGHVS and CDR2 FQNEAQ. The V end lost 2 bases, the J end lost 4 bases, and 3 bases lay between the germline ends. The chain's CDR3 is CASSLRGNTIYF. The CDR3, as DNA: TGTGCCAGCAGCTTAAGGGGAAACACCATATATTTT.

There are many counts of this clonotype. The rearrangement joins TRBV28 to TRBJ2-2; 8 positions agree with TRBD2. V lost 6 bases to trimming and J lost 6 bases; unmatched junction nucleotides: 6. Germline values: CDR1 MDHEN, CDR2 SYDVKM. The CDR3 length is 14 residues. CDR3 DNA sequence: TGTGCCAGCAGGTCGACCGGGGGGGCCGGGGAGCTGTTTTTT. Encoded protein: CASRSTGGAGELFF.

Only a few counts were recorded for this clonotype. V usage is TRBV7-9 and J usage is TRBJ2-1, with 8 bases that match TRBD1. The CDR3 contains 16 residues. V lost 1 base and J lost 8; bases outside the gene matches: 10. Germline lookup yields CDR1 SEHNR and CDR2 FQNEAQ (reference sequence). The CDR3 bases are TGTGCCAGCAGCTTAGGGGCGACAGGGGCAGGTCATGAGCAGTTCTTC. Protein product: CASSLGATGAGHEQFF.

This clonotype was counted ten times or more. This chain's CDR3 is CASSFDGRSYNEQFF. The CDR3 DNA reads TGTGCCAGCAGCTTCGACGGAAGATCCTACAATGAGCAGTTCTTC. This chain uses TRBV7-2 with TRBJ2-1, with D unresolved. Trimming took 3 bases from V and 1 from J, leaving 10 bases between them. The CDR3 contains 15 residues. From germline, CDR1 is SGHTA and CDR2 FQGNSA.

This clonotype was observed a handful of times. The V gene is TRBV7-9, the J gene TRBJ2-7; 7 bases are a match to TRBD1. Germline trimming cut 2 bases from V and 2 bases from J; bases unmatched to any gene: 6. The germline V gene has CDR1 SEHNR and CDR2 FQNEAQ (reference sequence). The CDR3 has 15 residues. The CDR3 sequence: CASSLNTGAPYEQYF. DNA for the CDR3: TGTGCCAGCAGCTTAAACACAGGGGCCCCCTACGAGCAGTACTTC.

This chain uses TRBV7-2 with TRBJ2-3; the match to TRBD2 covers 8 bases. This CDR3 has 16 residues. CDR1 SGHTA and CDR2 FQGNSA come from the germline V gene. J gave up 6 bases and V 5 bases, and 13 bases lay outside the gene matches. CDR3 sequence reads: CASSRSGREGPDTQYF. CDR3 DNA sequence: TGTGCCAGCAGCCGAAGTGGACGGGAGGGCCCCGATACGCAGTATTTT.

A few counts support this clonotype. The gene calls are TRBV6-6 and TRBJ1-2, with D unresolved. Trimming stripped 7 bases from V and 6 bases from J, with 15 bases between. CDR1 and CDR2 (germline): MNHNY, SVGAGI (reference sequence). The CDR3 covers 13 residues. The chain's CDR3 is CASNGGSPHGYTF. The CDR3 region has the DNA TGTGCCAGCAACGGCGGCAGCCCACATGGCTACACCTTC.

Many counts were recorded for this clonotype. The V call is TRBV7-3, the J call TRBJ1-1; D uncertain. The V gene lost 5 bases and the J gene lost 0 bases, with 10 bases spanning the gap. The CDR3 spans 14 residues. In germline, CDR1 is SGHTA, CDR2 FQGTGA. Here the CDR3 reads CASSPGGMNTEAFF. In nucleotides, the CDR3 is TGTGCCAGCAGCCCAGGAGGAATGAACACTGAAGCTTTCTTT.

Comment on this clonotype: A junction boundary mismatches the germline segment, possibly from a read error. The gene calls are TRBV15 and TRBJ2-1, with D possibly TRBD1 on 5 matching bases. The germline CDR1 and CDR2 sequences are LNHNV and YYDKDF (reference sequence). This CDR3 contains 16 residues. The CDR3 spells CATSSLTGSSYNEHFF. The CDR3 DNA is TGTGCCACCAGCAGCCTAACAGGAAGCTCCTACAATGAGCATTTCTTC.

This clonotype was recorded only once. A much larger clone is a single base away; this may be a read error. The chain couples TRBV7-9 to TRBJ2-5; TRBD2 matches 8 bases. Germline V lookup: CDR1 SEHNR, CDR2 FQNEAQ (reference sequence). This CDR3 has 15 amino acids. CDR3 sequence: CASSLLGRERETRYF. Here the CDR3 DNA reads TGTGCCAGCAGCTTACTGGGGCGGGAGCGGGAGACCCGGTACTTC.

This clonotype was detected a few times. The rearrangement links TRBV20-1 to TRBJ1-1; a weak D match, TRBD1 (6 bases). The CDR3 is made up of 17 amino acids. Germline V gives CDR1 DFQATT, CDR2 SNEGSKA (reference sequence). V shed 5 bases and J shed 1 base, with 23 bases lying between them. CDR3 protein: CSASLSGARGQNTEAFF. CDR3 DNA: TGCAGTGCTTCGCTCTCCGGGGCCAGGGGTCAGAACACTGAAGCTTTCTTT.

This clonotype was detected many times. This chain joins TRBV7-9 and TRBJ1-2; 11 bases fit TRBD1. Germline V gene sequence: CDR1 SEHNR, CDR2 FQNEAQ (reference sequence). V was clipped by 5 bases and J by 2 bases; unmatched bases: 13. The CDR3 runs to 18 residues. CDR3: CASSPMPLGTGGNYGYTF. CDR3 coding DNA: TGTGCCAGCAGCCCTATGCCCCTCGGGACAGGGGGAAACTATGGCTACACCTTC.

This clonotype was detected ten times or more. The V gene is TRBV7-3, the J gene TRBJ2-7; 8 bases agree with TRBD1. Trimming cost V 4 bases and J 5 bases; bases outside gene matches: 10. Germline V gives CDR1 SGHTA, CDR2 FQGTGA. The CDR3 has 15 amino acids. CDR3 protein: CASSSQGGPGNEQYF. The CDR3 DNA reads as TGTGCCAGCAGCTCACAGGGGGGTCCGGGGAACGAGCAGTACTTC.

This clonotype was seen a few times. The chain uses TRBV15 and TRBJ2-7; 8 bases align to TRBD2. This CDR3 region has 14 residues. Germline CDR1 is LNHNV and CDR2 is YYDKDF (reference sequence). Germline trimming cut 3 bases from V and 0 bases from J; bases unmatched to any gene: 1. The CDR3 DNA reads TGTGCCACCAGCAGGAGCGGGGGCTCCTACGAGCAGTACTTC. This translates into CATSRSGGSYEQYF.

The table lists this clonotype with many counts. The J gene is TRBJ2-5, the V gene TRBV7-2, with D perhaps being TRBD1 or TRBD2 (5 bases each). V was cut by 5 bases and J by 3 bases, with 16 bases left in between. The CDR3 runs 15 residues. Per the germline V gene, CDR1 is SGHTA and CDR2 is FQGNSA. The chain's CDR3 is CASSPPGTRKETQYF. The CDR3 DNA reads TGTGCCAGCAGCCCCCCTGGGACCCGGAAAGAGACCCAGTACTTC.

The CDR3 protein is CASSPLGQRNSPLHF. The CDR3 DNA sequence: TGTGCCAGCAGCCCCCTAGGACAACGGAATTCACCCCTCCACTTT. The chain has TRBV5-6 and TRBJ1-6; TRBD1 might be the D (5 bases). This CDR3 is built from 15 residues. V was clipped by 4 bases and J by 7 bases, with 15 bases between them. Germline values: CDR1 SGHDT, CDR2 YYEEEE. Supplemented by reference TRBV5-6 and TRBJ1-6, the full variable domain reads DAGVTQSPTHLIKTRGQQVTLRCSPKSGHDTVSWYQQALGQGPQFIFQYYEEEERQRGNFPDRFSGHQFPNYSSELNVNALLLGDSALYLCASSPLGQRNSPLHFGNGTRLTVT.

The J gene is TRBJ2-7, the V gene TRBV2; D is possibly TRBD1 or TRBD2 (6 bases each). CDR1 is SNHLY, CDR2 FYNNEI, per germline. The CDR3 loop spans 19 amino acids. V gave up 0 bases and J gave up 5 bases, with 26 bases separating them. The CDR3 spells CASSEAAGYRAAGGHEQYF. CDR3 nucleotide sequence: TGTGCCAGCAGTGAAGCGGCGGGATACAGGGCCGCTGGTGGACACGAGCAGTACTTC.

This clonotype was observed many times. The chain recombines TRBV10-2 with TRBJ2-1; either TRBD1 or TRBD2 may supply D (5 bases each). The CDR3 covers 12 residues. The ends were cut back, 0 bases at V and 8 bases at J, with 5 bases in the middle. CDR1 and CDR2 from the germline V gene are WSHSY and SAAADI. The CDR3 bases are TGCGCCAGCAGTGAGTCGGGGGATGAGCAGTTCTTC. Its protein product is CASSESGDEQFF.

V gene TRBV10-1 combines with J gene TRBJ2-1, with TRBD2 identical over 11 bases. This CDR3 is built from 14 residues. The germline V gene has CDR1 WNHNN and CDR2 SYGVQD (reference sequence). V was clipped by 3 bases and J by 9 bases; unmatched bases: 4. In nucleotides, the CDR3 is TGCGCCAGCAGTGATATAGCGGGGGGGCCTGAGCAGTTCTTC. This sequence encodes CASSDIAGGPEQFF.

This clonotype was observed a few times. The V and J genes are TRBV7-2 and TRBJ2-7; tentative D call: TRBD1 (5 bases). V was trimmed by 1 base and J by 2 bases, leaving 9 bases between them. Germline V gene sequence: CDR1 SGHTA, CDR2 FQGNSA. The CDR3 loop spans 14 amino acids. In DNA form, the CDR3 reads TGTGCCAGCAGCTTAGTAAGGGGCCCCTACGAGCAGTACTTC. Amino acids: CASSLVRGPYEQYF.

This clonotype has a count of ten or more. This chain's CDR3 is CASSPGALGDEQYF. The DNA for the CDR3 is TGTGCCAGCAGCCCCGGGGCCCTAGGGGACGAGCAGTACTTC. The chain uses TRBV11-2 and TRBJ2-7; D assignment may be TRBD1 or TRBD2 (5 bases each). Trimming pared 5 bases from V and 5 bases from J, leaving 16 bases between. The CDR3 runs 14 residues. The germline V gene has CDR1 SGHAT and CDR2 FQNNGV.

V usage is TRBV28 and J usage is TRBJ1-1; 9 bases match TRBD1. Germline V gene data show CDR1 as MDHEN and CDR2 as SYDVKM. The J segment lost 0 bases and the V segment lost 4 bases, leaving 9 bases of the junction unmatched. CDR3 length: 17 residues. The CDR3 nucleotides are TGTGCCAGCAGTTCCTTGGGGACAGGGCGGATGAACACTGAAGCTTTCTTT. Protein sequence: CASSSLGTGRMNTEAFF.

The chain uses TRBV19 and TRBJ2-3; D assignment may be TRBD1 or TRBD2 (5 bases each). Trimming took off 8 bases at V and 1 base at J, with 25 bases between the two ends. The CDR3 runs 18 residues. CDR1 is LNHDA, CDR2 SQIVND, per germline (reference sequence). The CDR3 here is CASRSQRWGMEGTDTQYF. DNA for the CDR3: TGTGCCAGTCGATCACAACGGTGGGGGATGGAGGGCACAGATACGCAGTATTTT.

A few counts support this clonotype. The chain has TRBV6-6 and TRBJ2-5; 8 nucleotides align to TRBD2. Per the germline V gene, CDR1 is MNHNY and CDR2 is SVGAGI (reference sequence). The CDR3 is 21 amino acids. With 5 bases clipped from V and 2 bases from J, the junction kept 25 bases outside the gene matches. CDR3 region: CASSQGAGVAGQSHPQETQYF. CDR3 sequence (DNA): TGTGCCAGCAGTCAAGGAGCGGGGGTGGCGGGCCAAAGCCACCCACAAGAGACCCAGTACTTC.

This clonotype was seen repeatedly, ten times or more. V and J are TRBV7-2 and TRBJ1-1; D might be TRBD1 (6 bases). The V end lost 4 bases, the J end lost 4 bases, and 19 bases lay between the germline ends. The germline V gene has CDR1 SGHTA and CDR2 FQGNSA. The CDR3 extends over 16 amino acids. The CDR3 bases are TGTGCCAGCAGCTCCCTGCTGGGCAGGGGTCGCACTGAAGCTTTCTTT. This encodes CASSSLLGRGRTEAFF.

This clonotype was picked up a small number of times. The chain employs TRBV11-2 and TRBJ1-2; TRBD1 agrees at 9 bases. The V segment lost 5 bases and the J segment 5 bases; nucleotides outside the gene matches: 9. The CDR3 is made up of 15 amino acids. The V gene's germline CDR1 is SGHAT and CDR2 FQNNGV. The CDR3 spells CASSNSGTGLYGYTF. CDR3 bases: TGTGCCAGCAGCAATTCCGGGACAGGGCTTTATGGCTACACCTTC.